The present T cell receptor (beta chain) was sequenced within a study of cytomegalovirus exposure and HLA in healthy donors. PCR involved 60 Vbeta and 13 Jbeta primers. Sequencing was performed with immunoSEQ multiplex PCR; in TCRdb, only in-frame clones are kept and a portion is missing. Of approximately 140,000 clones in the sample, 88% were seen once. V lost 2 bases, J lost 9 bases, and 7 bases stayed unmatched. Germline V gene sequence: CDR1 MDHEN, CDR2 SYDVKM. CDR3 length: 15 residues. The sequence came from a woman aged 40 to 50 in good health and CMV-seronegative. Sequenced input: PBMCs. The chain links TRBV28 to TRBJ2-1, with 10 bases matching TRBD1. The CDR3 here is CASSLRGTGVGEQFF. The DNA for the CDR3 is TGTGCCAGCAGTTTACGAGGGACAGGGGTGGGTGAGCAGTTCTTC.